Below, 25 T cell receptor beta chains from the same sample are listed, as sequenced in a study of vaccination effects on CD4 cells after COVID-19 (dated 2022 in TCRdb). After around 11 days of culture, CD4+ T cells were isolated with the EasySep CD4+ T cell isolation kit. PCR-confirmed SARS-CoV-2 infection had occurred in convalescent patients between March and December 2020, before the Alpha, Beta and Delta variants emerged in the United States. Each participant got two doses of an mRNA SARS-CoV-2 vaccine, either BNT162b2 or mRNA-1273. The library was generated by the immunoSEQ multiplex PCR assay. Held by TCRdb, this immuneACCESS table contains in-frame sequences only and omits some clones. Under half of the omission traces to an unresolved V gene where checked; the cause of the rest is unknown. The sample table shows around 53,000 clones, and nearly 75% are seen once. Clones ranked in the top ten supply around 5% of the sample.

No antigen is known for these receptors. Sequenced here: CD4+ T cells from PBMCs cultured without peptide, sampled after COVID-19 vaccination. All receptors come from a human donor who had a prior SARS-CoV-2 infection.

CDR3 coding DNA: TGTGCCAGCAGCTTGGGGGGGTTGGGGGCTGACAATGAGCAGTTCTTC. It yields the protein CASSLGGLGADNEQFF. The chain has TRBV11-3 and TRBJ2-1; D perhaps matches TRBD2 (7 bases). The CDR3 sequence is 16 residues long. Germline V lookup: CDR1 SGHNT, CDR2 YENEEA. The V end lost 3 bases, the J end lost 5 bases, and 17 bases lay between the germline ends.

The V gene is TRBV5-6, the J gene TRBJ2-7, with 9 bases fitting TRBD1. Losses at the gene ends were 2 bases for V and 2 bases for J; bases not matched to a gene: 5. The CDR3 runs 15 residues. Germline V gene sequence: CDR1 SGHDT, CDR2 YYEEEE. The CDR3 nucleotides read TGTGCCAGCAGCTTTTTGGGACAGGGTCCCTACGAGCAGTACTTC. Amino acids: CASSFLGQGPYEQYF.

The CDR3: CASSLVGTANEKLFF. CDR3 nucleotide sequence: TGCGCCAGCAGCTTGGTCGGAACGGCGAATGAAAAACTGTTTTTT. The chain links TRBV5-1 to TRBJ1-4; D is ambiguous. Germline V gives CDR1 SGHRS, CDR2 YFSETQ. This CDR3 has 15 residues. V shed 0 bases and J shed 5 bases, with 11 bases lying between them.

V usage is TRBV5-4 and J usage is TRBJ2-1, with D perhaps matching TRBD2 (5 bases). This CDR3 comprises 15 residues. Deletions cut 5 bases from V and 4 bases from J, with 16 bases between. Germline V gives CDR1 SGHNT, CDR2 YYREEE (reference sequence). CDR3 in DNA: TGTGCCAGCAGGCCTGTTTACGGGGTTTACAATGAGCAGTTCTTC. The encoded protein is CASRPVYGVYNEQFF.

This clone was found once. The J gene is TRBJ2-5, the V gene TRBV3-1 (or the pseudogene TRBV3-2); TRBD1 agrees at 7 bases. Losses at the gene ends were 1 base for V and 2 bases for J; bases not matched to a gene: 7. The CDR3 loop spans 16 amino acids. Germline V gene data show CDR1 as LGHDT and CDR2 as YNNKEL (reference sequence). The CDR3 here is CASSQGDSTGQETQYF. CDR3 in DNA: TGTGCCAGCAGCCAAGGGGACAGCACGGGGCAAGAGACCCAGTACTTC.

This rearrangement joins TRBV5-4 to TRBJ2-7; 7 nucleotides align to TRBD2. Germline trimming cut 4 bases from V and 0 bases from J; bases unmatched to any gene: 10. This CDR3 has 16 amino acids. CDR1 is SGHNT and CDR2 is YYREEE in the germline V gene (reference sequence). CDR3: CASSPGGGLNSYEQYF. CDR3 DNA: TGTGCCAGCAGCCCTGGGGGGGGACTGAACTCCTACGAGCAGTACTTC. Looking up the rest from reference TRBV5-4 and TRBJ2-7 gives the full variable domain: ETGVTQSPTHLIKTRGQQVTLRCSSQSGHNTVSWYQQALGQGPQFIFQYYREEENGRGNFPPRFSGLQFPNYSSELNVNALELDDSALYLCASSPGGGLNSYEQYFGPGTRLTVT.

The rearrangement links TRBV2 to TRBJ1-4; weak D call: TRBD1 (5 bases). Between the trimmed V and J ends, which lost 7 bases and 5 bases, there was a span of 20 bases. This CDR3 has 16 amino acids. The V gene's germline CDR1 is SNHLY and CDR2 FYNNEI. The CDR3 DNA is TGTGCCAGCAAGTTAGATAGGTACCAGGGAAATGAAAAACTGTTTTTT. It encodes CASKLDRYQGNEKLFF.

The chain is built from TRBV7-2 and TRBJ1-5; D not resolved. The CDR3 runs 13 residues. V was trimmed by 4 bases and J by 0 bases, leaving 4 bases between them. Germline assignment: CDR1 SGHTA and CDR2 FQGNSA. The CDR3 spells CASSYSSNQPQHF. CDR3 DNA sequence: TGTGCCAGCAGCTATAGTAGCAATCAGCCCCAGCATTTT. Filled out from reference TRBV7-2 and TRBJ1-5, the complete variable domain reads GAGVSQSPSNKVTEKGKDVELRCDPISGHTALYWYRQSLGQGLEFLIYFQGNSAPDKSGLPSDRFSAERTGGSVSTLTIQRTQQEDSAVYLCASSYSSNQPQHFGDGTRLSIL.

The chain couples TRBV4-1 to TRBJ2-5; D unclear. Germline V CDR1 and CDR2: MGHRA, YSYEKL. This CDR3 contains 14 residues. V was clipped by 0 bases and J by 5 bases, with 10 bases between them. Here the CDR3 reads CASSQERFRETQYF. CDR3 nucleotide sequence: TGCGCCAGCAGCCAAGAGAGGTTTCGGGAGACCCAGTACTTC.

CDR3 DNA: TGTGCCAGCAACGCGGAGAGGAATGAGCAGTTCTTC. Its translation: CASNAERNEQFF. This chain links TRBV2 with TRBJ2-1; D is unresolved. Germline V lookup: CDR1 SNHLY, CDR2 FYNNEI. Trimming left V 7 bases short and J 7 bases short, with 11 bases between. The CDR3 is 12 residues long.

V and J are TRBV30 and TRBJ1-2; D unclear. The CDR3 covers 12 residues. Germline V gene sequence: CDR1 GTSNPN, CDR2 SVGIG (reference sequence). Trimming took off 3 bases at V and 3 bases at J, with 8 bases between the two ends. The CDR3 spells CAWSLIHYGYTF. The CDR3 DNA sequence: TGTGCCTGGAGCTTGATCCACTATGGCTACACCTTC.

The V and J genes are TRBV5-1 and TRBJ2-5, with a tentative D call TRBD2 (5 bases). Germline V CDR1 and CDR2: SGHRS, YFSETQ. The CDR3 is made up of 14 amino acids. V lost 6 bases, J lost 5 bases, and 17 bases lay in between. The CDR3 DNA sequence: TGCGCCAGCACCTTAGGAGACTCGGGGGAGACCCAGTACTTC. Translated: CASTLGDSGETQYF.

This clone showed up just a few times. V is TRBV5-1 and J is TRBJ2-2, with D unclear. This CDR3 has 13 amino acids. Germline CDR1 SGHRS, CDR2 YFSETQ. Trimming shortened V by 4 bases and J by 3 bases, and 7 bases separated the two germline ends. CDR3 nucleotide sequence: TGCGCCAGCAGCGGCCAAGACACCGGGGAGCTGTTTTTT. It translates to CASSGQDTGELFF.

This chain links TRBV14 with TRBJ2-3; 10 bases map to TRBD1. CDR1 and CDR2 (germline): SGHDN, FVKESK. This CDR3 contains 16 residues. Trimming removed 5 bases from V and 3 bases from J; junction bases left unmatched: 8. Here the CDR3 DNA reads TGTGCCAGCAGCACCCGTGGACAGGGGGGAACAGATACGCAGTATTTT. The encoded protein is CASSTRGQGGTDTQYF.

The chain carries TRBV6-5 and TRBJ1-2, with unresolved D. This CDR3 spans 11 amino acids. V was trimmed by 9 bases and J by 5 bases, leaving 10 bases between them. CDR1 MNHEY and CDR2 SVGAGI come from the germline V gene. DNA for the CDR3: TGTGCCAGACGAGGGTATTATGGCTACACCTTC. Protein sequence: CARRGYYGYTF.

The chain joins TRBV5-4 to TRBJ2-7; D remains unclear. This CDR3 is built from 15 residues. Germline-derived CDR1 and CDR2 are SGHNT and YYREEE (reference sequence). The V and J ends lost 0 bases and 6 bases respectively, with 16 bases between them. The CDR3 nucleotides are TGTGCCAGCAGCTTGGCCACCCTAATGGGAACCGAGCAGTACTTC. Its translation is CASSLATLMGTEQYF.

The V gene is TRBV11-2, the J gene TRBJ1-1; perhaps TRBD1 as D (6 bases). V was trimmed by 3 bases and J by 3 bases, leaving 8 bases between them. This CDR3 contains 13 residues. Germline loops: CDR1 SGHAT, CDR2 FQNNGV. The CDR3 region has the DNA TGTGCCAGCAGCTTGACAGGTGACACTGAAGCTTTCTTT. Encoded protein: CASSLTGDTEAFF.

This clone has only one observation. The J gene is TRBJ2-7, the V gene TRBV6-2 or TRBV6-3; 8 bases are a match to TRBD1. This CDR3 has 15 amino acids. From germline, CDR1 is MNHEY and CDR2 SVGEGT. The J segment lost 7 bases and the V segment lost 2 bases, leaving 10 bases of the junction unmatched. CDR3 loop: CASSYVDRDLREQYF. Written as DNA, the CDR3 is TGTGCCAGCAGTTACGTGGACAGGGATTTAAGGGAGCAGTACTTC.

The genes are TRBV5-4 and TRBJ2-3; D is unclear. This CDR3 has 15 residues. The V gene's germline CDR1 is SGHNT and CDR2 YYREEE (reference sequence). Trimming removed 0 bases at V and 0 bases at J, with 8 bases between. CDR3 amino acids: CASSLGGASTDTQYF. The CDR3 region has the DNA TGTGCCAGCAGCTTGGGCGGAGCCAGCACAGATACGCAGTATTTT.

In this sample, this clone turned up once. V is TRBV7-2 and J is TRBJ2-2, with TRBD2 matching 7 bases. J was trimmed by 6 bases and V by 3 bases; bases with no gene match: 10. The CDR3 loop spans 16 amino acids. CDR1 and CDR2 (germline): SGHTA, FQGNSA. In DNA form, the CDR3 reads TGTGCCAGCAGCTTTGGGGTGGGAGGGCTCGCCGGGGAGCTGTTTTTT. Its translation: CASSFGVGGLAGELFF.

The V and J genes are TRBV6-1 and TRBJ2-7; D perhaps matches TRBD1 (6 bases). In germline, CDR1 is MNHNS, CDR2 SASEGT. This CDR3 has 17 residues. With 4 bases removed from V and 0 bases from J, the gap between germline ends came to 19 bases. The CDR3 nucleotides are TGTGCCAGCAGTGGTTACTCCAGCCGGGACACCTCCTACGAGCAGTACTTC. It encodes CASSGYSSRDTSYEQYF.

The genes are TRBV6-1 and TRBJ2-7, with 8 bases identical to TRBD2. The V gene end was trimmed by 4 bases and the J gene end by 0 bases; junction bases not matched to a gene: 8. The length of the CDR3 is 16 residues. The germline V gene encodes CDR1 MNHNS and CDR2 SASEGT. The CDR3: CASSALSGTSSYEQYF. In DNA form, the CDR3 reads TGTGCCAGCAGTGCGTTGAGCGGGACTAGCTCCTACGAGCAGTACTTC.

V is TRBV14 and J is TRBJ2-3; TRBD1 or TRBD2 may be the D gene (5 bases each). CDR1 is SGHDN, CDR2 FVKESK, per germline. With 4 bases removed from V and 2 bases from J, the gap between germline ends came to 13 bases. This CDR3 is built from 15 residues. In DNA, the CDR3 is TGTGCCAGCAGCCCCCGAGGGACCATCACAGATACGCAGTATTTT. This encodes CASSPRGTITDTQYF.

This clone showed up just once. CDR3 nucleotide sequence: TGTGCCAGCAGCGTACGATTACAGGGGGGCGATACGCAGTATTTT. Amino acids: CASSVRLQGGDTQYF. This chain connects TRBV9 to TRBJ2-3, with 8 bases matching TRBD1. With 1 base clipped from V and 6 bases from J, the junction kept 7 bases outside the gene matches. Germline CDR1 and CDR2: SGDLS and YYNGEE. This CDR3 contains 15 residues.

The table lists this clone with a few counts. The V call is TRBV5-4, the J call TRBJ2-7; possibly TRBD2 for D (6 bases). Trimming stripped 4 bases from V and 5 bases from J, with 19 bases between. The CDR3 is made up of 15 amino acids. Per germline, CDR1 SGHNT and CDR2 YYREEE (reference sequence). CDR3 protein: CASSPPGRGADEQYF. The CDR3 region has the DNA TGTGCCAGCAGCCCCCCGGGGCGCGGGGCCGACGAGCAGTACTTC.